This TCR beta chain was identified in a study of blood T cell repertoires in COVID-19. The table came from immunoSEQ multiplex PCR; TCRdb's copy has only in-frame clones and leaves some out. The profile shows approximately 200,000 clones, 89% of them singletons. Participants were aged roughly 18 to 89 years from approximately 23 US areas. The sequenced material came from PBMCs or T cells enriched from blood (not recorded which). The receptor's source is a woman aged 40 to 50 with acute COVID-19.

The CDR3 region is CASRLGRVAGVKNEQFF. For the CDR3, the DNA is TGTGCCAGTCGACTGGGAAGGGTAGCGGGAGTAAAAAATGAGCAGTTCTTC. This rearrangement joins TRBV19 to TRBJ2-1; 9 nucleotides agree with TRBD2. The CDR3 loop spans 17 amino acids. Germline CDR1 is LNHDA and CDR2 is SQIVND (reference sequence). V dropped 8 bases and J dropped 7; count of bases not matched to a gene: 18.